The 2 T cell receptor beta chains given below trace back to one sample, sequenced in a study of blood T cell repertoires in COVID-19. Assay used: immunoSEQ multiplex PCR; TCRdb lists only in-frame clones, some missing. The sample contains about 60,000 clones, just over 85% of which appear only once. Input material: peripheral blood. The receptors originated from a woman aged 80 or over with active COVID-19.

This chain joins TRBV4-3 and TRBJ2-5; 8 bases map to TRBD2. Germline values: CDR1 LGHNA, CDR2 YSLEER. This CDR3 region has 16 residues. V shed 0 bases and J 2 bases; nucleotides not matched to a gene: 5. The CDR3 coding sequence is TGCGCCAGCAGCCAAGATGTAGCGGGGATTCAAGAGACCCAGTACTTC. Translating it yields CASSQDVAGIQETQYF.

This chain uses TRBV4-1 with TRBJ1-5, with D maybe TRBD1 (5 bases). Germline values: CDR1 MGHRA, CDR2 YSYEKL. The length of the CDR3 is 16 residues. Trimming removed 1 base from V and 4 bases from J, with 14 bases in between. CDR3 bases: TGCGCCAGCAGCCAAGGGATCGGCAGGGCTAATCAGCCCCAGCATTTT. This codes for CASSQGIGRANQPQHF.